These 25 T cell receptor beta chains were all obtained from the same sample, sequenced in a study of technical replicates of blood from several donors. Assay used: immunoSEQ multiplex PCR; TCRdb lists only in-frame clones, some missing. The table lists approximately 70,000 clones, about nine tenths of them singletons. The sample consisted of T cells isolated from PBMCs. The receptors shown here come from a human donor in good health. Some clones in this sample may be carry-over from other donors' samples.

There are a few counts of this clone. The genes are TRBV19 and TRBJ1-1; D not certain. Trimming left V 3 bases short and J 5 bases short, with 4 bases between. The germline gives CDR1 LNHDA, CDR2 SQIVND (reference sequence). The CDR3 is 11 residues long. Here the CDR3 DNA reads TGTGCCAGTAGTATCCCGACTGAAGCTTTCTTT. Translating gives CASSIPTEAFF.

This chain joins TRBV28 and TRBJ1-5; D perhaps matches TRBD1 (6 bases). V was pared by 5 bases and J by 1 base, with 12 bases between. CDR1 is MDHEN and CDR2 is SYDVKM in the germline V gene. The CDR3 covers 15 residues. CDR3: CASSLTGQSNQPQHF. The DNA of the CDR3 is TGTGCCAGCAGTCTTACAGGGCAGAGCAATCAGCCCCAGCATTTT.

This clone was counted between two and nine times. The V and J genes are TRBV30 and TRBJ1-5; TRBD1 is a possible D gene (5 bases). Trimming cost V 0 bases and J 2 bases, with 11 bases left between them. The germline gives CDR1 GTSNPN, CDR2 SVGIG (reference sequence). The CDR3 is made up of 15 amino acids. This CDR3 is CAWSVPGRGNQPQHF. In nucleotides, the CDR3 is TGTGCCTGGAGTGTGCCAGGGAGGGGCAATCAGCCCCAGCATTTT. Drawing the rest from reference TRBV30 and TRBJ1-5, the complete variable domain is SQTIHQWPATLVQPVGSPLSLECTVEGTSNPNLYWYRQAAGRGLQLLFYSVGIGQISSEVPQNLSASRPQDRQFILSSKKLLLSDSGFYLCAWSVPGRGNQPQHFGDGTRLSIL.

This clone was counted a few times. This rearrangement joins TRBV7-9 to TRBJ2-7; D ambiguous. This CDR3 has 12 amino acids. The V end lost 5 bases, the J end lost 2 bases, and 7 bases lay between the germline ends. CDR1 and CDR2 (germline): SEHNR, FQNEAQ (reference sequence). The CDR3 loop reads CASSAQTYEQYF. CDR3 DNA sequence: TGTGCCAGCAGCGCTCAGACCTACGAGCAGTACTTC.

This chain connects TRBV2 to TRBJ2-2; 9 nucleotides match TRBD1. Trimming removed 7 bases from V and 7 bases from J; junction bases left unmatched: 16. Per the germline V gene, CDR1 is SNHLY and CDR2 is FYNNEI. The CDR3 covers 17 residues. CDR3: CASKGKNRDREDGELFF. The CDR3 region has the DNA TGTGCCAGCAAGGGAAAAAACCGGGACAGGGAGGACGGGGAGCTGTTTTTT.

The V call is TRBV10-3, the J call TRBJ1-1; D is possibly TRBD1 (5 bases). Per germline, CDR1 ENHRY and CDR2 SYGVKD. This CDR3 is 14 amino acids long. Trimming left V 0 bases short and J 8 bases short, with 13 bases between. In DNA form, the CDR3 reads TGTGCCATCAGTGAGTCGTGGACACCGCTGGAAGCTTTCTTT. Encoded protein: CAISESWTPLEAFF.

V is TRBV28 and J is TRBJ1-4, with 11 bases aligning to TRBD1. Unmatched junction bases numbered 7, after V lost 5 bases and J lost 8 bases. From germline, CDR1 is MDHEN and CDR2 SYDVKM. The CDR3 is made up of 15 amino acids. CDR3 residues: CASSISGTGGEKLFF. In DNA, the CDR3 is TGTGCCAGCAGTATTTCCGGGACAGGGGGAGAAAAACTGTTTTTT.

This clone occurred a few times. This rearrangement joins TRBV5-8 to TRBJ1-5, with TRBD1 identical over 7 bases. V was clipped by 1 base and J by 1 base; unmatched bases: 2. CDR1 is SGHTS and CDR2 is YDEGEE in the germline V gene. This CDR3 spans 15 amino acids. The DNA for the CDR3 is TGTGCCAGCAGCTTGCAGACAGGGAGCAATCAGCCCCAGCATTTT. Amino acid sequence: CASSLQTGSNQPQHF.

The chain has TRBV6-5 and TRBJ1-1; maybe TRBD1 (6 bases). CDR3 length: 15 residues. Germline assignment: CDR1 MNHEY and CDR2 SVGAGI. Trimming took off 0 bases at V and 4 bases at J, with 12 bases between the two ends. This CDR3 is CASSYSAGVGTEAFF. The CDR3 DNA is TGTGCCAGCAGTTACTCGGCAGGGGTGGGCACTGAAGCTTTCTTT.

The rearrangement links TRBV11-3 to TRBJ1-1, with D perhaps matching TRBD1 (6 bases). The CDR3 runs 18 residues. Germline V CDR1 and CDR2: SGHNT, YENEEA. Trimming left V 5 bases short and J 5 bases short, with 27 bases between. Here the CDR3 reads CASSQGYIGGGQGTEAFF. The CDR3 region has the DNA TGTGCCAGCAGCCAAGGTTATATAGGCGGGGGGCAGGGTACTGAAGCTTTCTTT. The full variable domain, its missing parts supplied by reference TRBV11-3 and TRBJ1-1, is EAGVVQSPRYKIIEKKQPVAFWCNPISGHNTLYWYLQNLGQGPELLIRYENEEAVDDSQLPKDRFSAERLKGVDSTLKIQPAELGDSAVYLCASSQGYIGGGQGTEAFFGQGTRLTVV.

V gene TRBV27 combines with J gene TRBJ1-1; D unresolved. The germline CDR1 and CDR2 sequences are MNHEY and SMNVEV (reference sequence). The CDR3 consists of 11 residues. V was trimmed by 8 bases and J by 5 bases, leaving 9 bases between them. The CDR3 loop is CASVHWTEAFF. The CDR3, as DNA: TGTGCCAGCGTACATTGGACTGAAGCTTTCTTT.

The chain joins TRBV13 to TRBJ2-7, with 9 positions matching TRBD1. This CDR3 comprises 15 residues. Trimming removed 3 bases from V and 3 bases from J; junction bases left unmatched: 6. From germline, CDR1 is PRHDT and CDR2 FYEKMQ (reference sequence). The CDR3 region is CASSFGDRDFYEQYF. Written as DNA, the CDR3 is TGTGCCAGCAGCTTTGGGGACAGGGACTTCTACGAGCAGTACTTC.

The chain links TRBV6-5 to TRBJ2-5; 8 bases are shared with TRBD1. V gave up 2 bases and J gave up 1 base; unmatched junction bases: 3. Germline CDR1 MNHEY, CDR2 SVGAGI. The CDR3 contains 15 residues. For the CDR3, the DNA is TGTGCCAGCAGTTACCTTGGGACAGGCCAAGAGACCCAGTACTTC. Residues: CASSYLGTGQETQYF.

This chain joins TRBV6-4 and TRBJ2-3, with a weak D call TRBD2 (5 bases). CDR1 and CDR2 from the germline V gene are MRHNA and SNTAGT. Trimming took off 3 bases at V and 0 bases at J, with 13 bases between the two ends. CDR3 length equals 16 residues. The DNA of the CDR3 is TGTGCCAGCAGTGAGAGGGATGGGTCGAGCACAGATACGCAGTATTTT. Translation gives CASSERDGSSTDTQYF.

This clone was recorded a few times. This chain connects TRBV28 to TRBJ1-2, with TRBD1 as a possible D gene (6 bases). This CDR3 is 15 amino acids long. CDR1 and CDR2 (germline): MDHEN, SYDVKM. Trimming shortened V by 5 bases and J by 0 bases, and 13 bases separated the two germline ends. This CDR3 is CASSVTGTTNYGYTF. The CDR3 nucleotides are TGTGCCAGCAGTGTTACCGGGACAACTAACTATGGCTACACCTTC.

This clone occurred once. The J gene is TRBJ1-4, the V gene TRBV10-3; D is ambiguous. The germline CDR1 and CDR2 sequences are ENHRY and SYGVKD. The length of the CDR3 is 12 residues. V lost 10 bases, J lost 8 bases, and 14 bases lay in between. The chain's CDR3 is CATSISGEKLFF. CDR3 DNA: TGTGCCACCTCCATATCAGGAGAAAAACTGTTTTTT.

The sample holds a few counts of this clone. V gene TRBV28 combines with J gene TRBJ1-2; TRBD1 is a possible D gene (5 bases). Germline V gives CDR1 MDHEN, CDR2 SYDVKM. V was pared by 10 bases and J by 6 bases, with 15 bases between. The CDR3 contains 12 residues. The CDR3 loop reads CAICIIRDGYTF. The CDR3 DNA follows: TGTGCCATCTGCATCATCAGGGATGGCTACACCTTC.

The chain combines TRBV2 with TRBJ2-1; TRBD2 matches at 12 bases. V trimming: 10 bases; J trimming: 14 bases; junction bases outside the gene matches: 18. Germline V lookup: CDR1 SNHLY, CDR2 FYNNEI. The CDR3 has 15 residues. CDR3 amino acids: CATRGLAGRRGLKFF. CDR3 bases: TGTGCCACCCGCGGACTAGCGGGACGGAGGGGGTTGAAGTTCTTC.

V is TRBV30 and J is TRBJ1-5; 11 bases align to TRBD1. The CDR3 has 14 amino acids. CDR1 is GTSNPN and CDR2 is SVGIG in the germline V gene (reference sequence). With V trimmed by 1 base and J by 5 bases, 1 base remained unmatched. In DNA form, the CDR3 reads TGTGCCTGGAGTGCGGGACAGGGGGATCAGCCCCAGCATTTT. Its translation is CAWSAGQGDQPQHF.

The V call is TRBV7-8, the J call TRBJ1-1, with a weak D call TRBD1 (5 bases). In germline, CDR1 is SGHVS, CDR2 FQNEAQ. This CDR3 has 18 residues. Trimming left V 1 base short and J 0 bases short, with 18 bases between. In DNA, the CDR3 is TGTGCCAGCAGCTTAGGGGCCTTGTTGGGGCCAATGAACACTGAAGCTTTCTTT. Translation: CASSLGALLGPMNTEAFF.

A single count supports this clone. V usage is TRBV5-1 and J usage is TRBJ1-6, with 7 positions matching TRBD1. The CDR3 runs to 15 residues. Unmatched junction bases numbered 3, after V lost 4 bases and J lost 2 bases. Germline V gene lookup returns CDR1 SGHRS and CDR2 YFSETQ. This CDR3 reads CASSRDSPYNSPLHF. Written as DNA, the CDR3 is TGCGCCAGCAGCCGGGACAGTCCCTATAATTCACCCCTCCACTTT.

The chain is built from TRBV27 and TRBJ1-1, with D perhaps TRBD1 (5 bases). Germline assignment: CDR1 MNHEY and CDR2 SMNVEV (reference sequence). The V gene lost 5 bases and the J gene lost 3 bases, with 10 bases spanning the gap. The CDR3 runs to 13 residues. The CDR3 region has the DNA TGTGCCAGCAGTCCGCAGGGTGACACTGAAGCTTTCTTT. Residues: CASSPQGDTEAFF.

This sequence joins TRBV5-1 and TRBJ2-1, with TRBD2 matching 8 bases. V gave up 1 base and J gave up 2 bases; unmatched junction bases: 2. The CDR3 is 15 residues long. Germline CDR1 reads SGHRS; CDR2 reads YFSETQ. CDR3 sequence (DNA): TGCGCCAGCAGCTTGAGCGGGGGACCCTACAATGAGCAGTTCTTC. Translated: CASSLSGGPYNEQFF.

The rearrangement uses TRBV5-1 and TRBJ2-3; 9 bases are a match to TRBD1. Germline lookup yields CDR1 SGHRS and CDR2 YFSETQ. CDR3 length: 16 amino acids. V lost 4 bases and J lost 0; bases outside the gene matches: 6. CDR3 DNA sequence: TGCGCCAGCAGCCCGGGACAGGGTCCTAGCACAGATACGCAGTATTTT. This gives the protein CASSPGQGPSTDTQYF. The variable domain in full, with the rest retrieved from reference TRBV5-1 and TRBJ2-3, is KAGVTQTPRYLIKTRGQQVTLSCSPISGHRSVSWYQQTPGQGLQFLFEYFSETQRNKGNFPGRFSGRQFSNSRSEMNVSTLELGDSALYLCASSPGQGPSTDTQYFGPGTRLTVL.

This clone was seen just once. This chain connects TRBV11-2 to TRBJ2-1; 15 nucleotides line up with TRBD2. V lost 3 bases and J lost 5; bases outside the gene matches: 11. The CDR3 has 19 residues. Germline V CDR1 and CDR2: SGHAT, FQNNGV. The CDR3 nucleotides are TGTGCCAGCAGCTTCCCTGAAGGGACTAGCGGGAGGACTGACAATGAGCAGTTCTTC. Translation gives CASSFPEGTSGRTDNEQFF.